What follows describes a single TCR beta chain. What it binds is unknown. This CDR3 has 15 amino acids. V gave up 6 bases and J gave up 3 bases; unmatched junction bases: 11. The germline CDR1 and CDR2 sequences are MNHEY and SVGAGI. A marrow graft followed busulfan-fludarabine conditioning, with cyclophosphamide on days +3 and +4. Produced via immunoSEQ multiplex PCR; TCRdb's table is partial and in-frame only. Here the sample spans approximately 12,000 clones, roughly 2% being singletons. The sample comes from a study of T cells after posttransplantation cyclophosphamide. Study-wide results and limits: Skin or GI-infiltrating T cells shared few TRB sequences with blood. Recipient CMV seropositivity and CMV reactivation strongly tracked TRB clonality. Later post-transplant blood repertoires were often dominated by donor CD8+ memory clones.

The sample consisted of PBMCs, taken after allogeneic stem cell transplant with posttransplant cyclophosphamide. This receptor was identified in a male patient in his thirties who received an allogeneic stem cell transplant from a related donor, was CMV-positive, and had no GVHD. A subset of T cells may come from the graft donor. The chain links TRBV6-5 to TRBJ2-7, with 7 bases identical to TRBD2. CDR3 bases: TGTGCCAGCAGCAGCCCAACCGGGACTATCTACGAGCAGTACTTC. It yields the protein CASSSPTGTIYEQYF.